This T cell receptor beta chain was documented in a study of T cells in Graves' hyperthyroidism and ophthalmopathy. This clonotype was counted many times. Its antigen is still unknown. Study outcomes and limitations: The blood repertoire included most of the expanded thyroid clonotypes above 0.001.

Amplification targeted TCR beta CDR3 regions from RNA transcripts. With the HTBI primer set, the TCR CDR3 went through a first round of RT-PCR. TCRdb processed the multiplex PCR reads anew with MiXCR; each CDR3 protein has one entry. This sample yields around 600,000 distinct CDR3 sequences, of which just under 45% are seen a single time; about 7% belongs to the top ten. Clinical symptoms, serum thyroxine, TRAb, thyroid ultrasound and orbital computed tomography established diagnosis. The TCR comes from an adult man with Graves' disease, either hyperthyroidism or ophthalmopathy (not recorded which). Sequencing used peripheral blood or thyroid tissue (not recorded which).

The CDR3 loop reads CASSQDRDGELFF. The CDR3, as DNA: TGTGCCAGCTCCCAGGATCGAGACGGGGAGCTGTTTTTT. The rearrangement joins TRBV2 to TRBJ2-2, with D unresolved. The V gene's germline CDR1 is SNHLY and CDR2 FYNNEI. V dropped 8 bases and J dropped 7 bases, with 14 bases sitting between them. CDR3 length equals 13 residues.